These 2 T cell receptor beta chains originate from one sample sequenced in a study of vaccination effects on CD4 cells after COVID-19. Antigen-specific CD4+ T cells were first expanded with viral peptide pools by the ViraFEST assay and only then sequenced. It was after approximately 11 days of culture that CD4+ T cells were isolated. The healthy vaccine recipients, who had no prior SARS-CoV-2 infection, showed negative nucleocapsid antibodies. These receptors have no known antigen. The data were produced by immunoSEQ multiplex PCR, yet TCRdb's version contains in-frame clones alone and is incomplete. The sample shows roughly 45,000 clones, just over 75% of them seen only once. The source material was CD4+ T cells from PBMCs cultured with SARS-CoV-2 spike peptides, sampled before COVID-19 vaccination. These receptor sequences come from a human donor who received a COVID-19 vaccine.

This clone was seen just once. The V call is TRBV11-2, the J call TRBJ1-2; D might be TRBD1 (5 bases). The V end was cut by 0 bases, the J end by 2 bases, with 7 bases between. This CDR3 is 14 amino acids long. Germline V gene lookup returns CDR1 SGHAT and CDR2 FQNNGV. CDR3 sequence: CASSLERGNYGYTF. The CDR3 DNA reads TGTGCCAGCAGCTTAGAGCGGGGGAACTATGGCTACACCTTC.

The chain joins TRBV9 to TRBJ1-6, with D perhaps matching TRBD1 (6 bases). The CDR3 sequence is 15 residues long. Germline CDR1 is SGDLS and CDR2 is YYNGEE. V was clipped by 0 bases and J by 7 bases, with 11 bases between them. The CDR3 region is CASSVGGALNSPLHF. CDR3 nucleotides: TGTGCCAGCAGCGTAGGGGGGGCCCTAAATTCACCCCTCCACTTT.